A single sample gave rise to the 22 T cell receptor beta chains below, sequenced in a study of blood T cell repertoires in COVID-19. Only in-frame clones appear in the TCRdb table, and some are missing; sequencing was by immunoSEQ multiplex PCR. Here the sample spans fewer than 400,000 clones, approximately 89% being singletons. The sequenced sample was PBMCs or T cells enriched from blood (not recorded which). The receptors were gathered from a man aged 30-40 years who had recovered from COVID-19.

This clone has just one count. CDR3: CASSLSGGKTQYF. For the CDR3, the DNA is TGTGCCAGCAGCCTTAGCGGGGGCAAGACCCAGTACTTC. The chain uses TRBV12-3 or TRBV12-4 and TRBJ2-5, with 9 bases lining up with TRBD2. The CDR3 runs to 13 residues. V shed 6 bases and J 6 bases; nucleotides not matched to a gene: 5.

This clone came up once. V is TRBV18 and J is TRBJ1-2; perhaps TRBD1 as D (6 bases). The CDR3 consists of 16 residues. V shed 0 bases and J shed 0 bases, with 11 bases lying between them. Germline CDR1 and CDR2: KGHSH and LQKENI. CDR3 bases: TGTGCCAGCTCACCACCCGGGGGGCCGACTAACTATGGCTACACCTTC. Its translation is CASSPPGGPTNYGYTF.

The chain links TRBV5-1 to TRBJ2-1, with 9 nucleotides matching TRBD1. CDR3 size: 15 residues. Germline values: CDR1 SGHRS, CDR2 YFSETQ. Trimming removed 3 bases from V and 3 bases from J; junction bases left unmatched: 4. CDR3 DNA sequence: TGCGCCAGCAGCTCGGGACAGGGTTTCTACAATGAGCAGTTCTTC. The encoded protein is CASSSGQGFYNEQFF. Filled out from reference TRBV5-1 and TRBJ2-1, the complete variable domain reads KAGVTQTPRYLIKTRGQQVTLSCSPISGHRSVSWYQQTPGQGLQFLFEYFSETQRNKGNFPGRFSGRQFSNSRSEMNVSTLELGDSALYLCASSSGQGFYNEQFFGPGTRLTVL.

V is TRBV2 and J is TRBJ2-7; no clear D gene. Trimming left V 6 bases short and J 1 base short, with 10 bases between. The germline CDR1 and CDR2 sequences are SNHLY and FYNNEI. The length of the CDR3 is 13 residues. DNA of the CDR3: TGTGCCAGCAGGGCACTAACATCCTACGAGCAGTACTTC. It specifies CASRALTSYEQYF.

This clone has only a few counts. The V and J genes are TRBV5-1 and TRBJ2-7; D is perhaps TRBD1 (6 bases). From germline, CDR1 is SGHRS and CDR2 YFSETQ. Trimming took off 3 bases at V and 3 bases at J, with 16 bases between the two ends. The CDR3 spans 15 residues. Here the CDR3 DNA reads TGCGCCAGCAGCTCCGCCCCGCAGGGGAGCTACGAGCAGTACTTC. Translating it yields CASSSAPQGSYEQYF.

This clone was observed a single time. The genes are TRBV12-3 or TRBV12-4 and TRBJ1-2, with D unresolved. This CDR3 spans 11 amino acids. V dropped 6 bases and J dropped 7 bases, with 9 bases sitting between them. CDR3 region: CASSHRSGYTF. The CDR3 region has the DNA TGTGCCAGCAGCCACCGCAGTGGCTACACCTTC.

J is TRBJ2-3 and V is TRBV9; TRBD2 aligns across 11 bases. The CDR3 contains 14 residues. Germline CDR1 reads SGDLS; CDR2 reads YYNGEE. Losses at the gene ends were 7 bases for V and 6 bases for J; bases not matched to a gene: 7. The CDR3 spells CASGGTSGRDTQYF. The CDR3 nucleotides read TGTGCCAGCGGAGGGACTAGCGGTAGGGATACGCAGTATTTT.

As DNA, the CDR3 is TGTGCCAGCAGCCCGCTACAGGCGGCAAGACATGGCTACACCTTC. Translating it yields CASSPLQAARHGYTF. The V and J genes are TRBV7-2 and TRBJ1-2; tentatively, D is TRBD1 (5 bases). CDR3 size: 15 residues. Germline V gives CDR1 SGHTA, CDR2 FQGNSA. V was trimmed by 5 bases and J by 6 bases, leaving 19 bases between them. The full variable domain, completed using reference TRBV7-2 and TRBJ1-2, is GAGVSQSPSNKVTEKGKDVELRCDPISGHTALYWYRQSLGQGLEFLIYFQGNSAPDKSGLPSDRFSAERTGGSVSTLTIQRTQQEDSAVYLCASSPLQAARHGYTFGSGTRLTVV.

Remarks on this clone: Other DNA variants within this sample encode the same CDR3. CDR3: CASSSGQGAYEQYF. DNA for the CDR3: TGCGCCAGCAGCTCGGGACAGGGGGCCTACGAGCAGTACTTC. This chain links TRBV5-1 with TRBJ2-7, with 11 positions matching TRBD1. Germline CDR1 is SGHRS and CDR2 is YFSETQ. With V trimmed by 3 bases and J by 2 bases, 1 base remained unmatched. This CDR3 is built from 14 residues.

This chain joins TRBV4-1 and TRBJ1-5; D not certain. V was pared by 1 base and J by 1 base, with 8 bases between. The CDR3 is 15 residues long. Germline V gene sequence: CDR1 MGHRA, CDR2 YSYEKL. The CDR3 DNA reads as TGCGCCAGCAGCCAAGTAACAGACAGCAATCAGCCCCAGCATTTT. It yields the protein CASSQVTDSNQPQHF.

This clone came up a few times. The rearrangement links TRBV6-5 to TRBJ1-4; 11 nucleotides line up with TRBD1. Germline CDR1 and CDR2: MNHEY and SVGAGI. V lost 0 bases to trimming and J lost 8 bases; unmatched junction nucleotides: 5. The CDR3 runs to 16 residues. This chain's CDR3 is CASSYSTGDRGEKLFF. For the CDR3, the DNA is TGTGCCAGCAGTTACTCGACAGGGGACAGGGGGGAAAAACTGTTTTTT.

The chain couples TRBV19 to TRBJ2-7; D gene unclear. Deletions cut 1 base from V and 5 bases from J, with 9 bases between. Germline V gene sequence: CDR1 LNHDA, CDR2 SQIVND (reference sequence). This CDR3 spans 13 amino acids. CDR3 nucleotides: TGTGCCAGTAGTATAGCTGGGCTCCACGAGCAGTACTTC. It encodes CASSIAGLHEQYF.

The CDR3 loop is CASSFSWSYEQYF. Written as DNA, the CDR3 is TGTGCCAGCAGCTTTTCATGGAGCTACGAGCAGTACTTC. The chain recombines TRBV7-9 with TRBJ2-7; D is unresolved. The germline V and J ends were trimmed by 3 bases and 3 bases, with 9 bases remaining between them. CDR3 length: 13 amino acids. Germline values: CDR1 SEHNR, CDR2 FQNEAQ (reference sequence).

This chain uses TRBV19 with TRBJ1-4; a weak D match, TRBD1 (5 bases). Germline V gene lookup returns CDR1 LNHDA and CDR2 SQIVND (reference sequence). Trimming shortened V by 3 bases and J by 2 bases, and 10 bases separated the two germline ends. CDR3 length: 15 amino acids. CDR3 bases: TGTGCCAGTAGTATCAGGGCACGGACTAATGAAAAACTGTTTTTT. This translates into CASSIRARTNEKLFF. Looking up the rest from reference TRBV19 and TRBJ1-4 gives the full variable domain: DGGITQSPKYLFRKEGQNVTLSCEQNLNHDAMYWYRQDPGQGLRLIYYSQIVNDFQKGDIAEGYSVSREKKESFPLTVTSAQKNPTAFYLCASSIRARTNEKLFFGSGTQLSVL.

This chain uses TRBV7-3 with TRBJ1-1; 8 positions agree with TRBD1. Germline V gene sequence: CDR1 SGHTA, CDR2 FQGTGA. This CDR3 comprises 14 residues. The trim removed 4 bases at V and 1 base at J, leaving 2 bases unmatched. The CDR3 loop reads CASSSGQGNTEAFF. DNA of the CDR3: TGTGCCAGCAGCTCTGGACAGGGGAACACTGAAGCTTTCTTT. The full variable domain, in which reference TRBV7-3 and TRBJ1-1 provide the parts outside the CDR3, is GAGVSQTPSNKVTEKGKYVELRCDPISGHTALYWYRQSLGQGPEFLIYFQGTGAADDSGLPNDRFFAVRPEGSVSTLKIQRTERGDSAVYLCASSSGQGNTEAFFGQGTRLTVV.

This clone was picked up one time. The CDR3 spells CASSGSQSNQPQHF. The CDR3 DNA sequence: TGTGCCAGCAGTGGAAGTCAGTCGAATCAGCCCCAGCATTTT. The chain joins TRBV2 to TRBJ1-5; unclear D gene. Trimming took off 4 bases at V and 4 bases at J, with 11 bases between the two ends. The germline V gene has CDR1 SNHLY and CDR2 FYNNEI. The CDR3 has 14 residues.

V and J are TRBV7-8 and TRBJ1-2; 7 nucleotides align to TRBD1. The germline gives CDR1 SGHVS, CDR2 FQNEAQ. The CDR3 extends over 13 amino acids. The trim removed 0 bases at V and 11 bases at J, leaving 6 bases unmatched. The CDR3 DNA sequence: TGTGCCAGCAGCTTAGCTAAAGACAGGGAGTACACCTTC. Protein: CASSLAKDREYTF.

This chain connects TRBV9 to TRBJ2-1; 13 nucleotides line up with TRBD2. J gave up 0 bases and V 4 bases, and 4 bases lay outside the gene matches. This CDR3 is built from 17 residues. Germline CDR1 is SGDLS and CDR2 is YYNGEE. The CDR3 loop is CASSPRLAGGSYNEQFF. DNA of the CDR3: TGTGCCAGCAGCCCCCGACTAGCGGGGGGCTCCTACAATGAGCAGTTCTTC.

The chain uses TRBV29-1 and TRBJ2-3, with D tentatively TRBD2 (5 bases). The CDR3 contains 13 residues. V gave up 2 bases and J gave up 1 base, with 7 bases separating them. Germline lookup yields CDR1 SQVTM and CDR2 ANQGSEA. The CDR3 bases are TGCAGCGTTGAAAGGCGGGGCACAGATACGCAGTATTTT. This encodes CSVERRGTDTQYF.

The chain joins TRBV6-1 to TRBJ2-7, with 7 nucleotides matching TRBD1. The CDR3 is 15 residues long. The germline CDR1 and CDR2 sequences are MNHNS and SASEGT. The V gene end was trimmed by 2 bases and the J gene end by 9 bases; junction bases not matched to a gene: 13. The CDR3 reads CASSERTGSPSVQYF. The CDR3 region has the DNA TGTGCCAGCAGTGAACGGACAGGCTCCCCTTCGGTGCAGTACTTC.

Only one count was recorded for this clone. The CDR3 region is CASSLQGPANTEAFF. As DNA, the CDR3 is TGTGCCAGCAGTTTACAGGGCCCCGCGAACACTGAAGCTTTCTTT. The chain couples TRBV7-9 to TRBJ1-1, with D possibly matching TRBD1 (6 bases). Germline loops: CDR1 SEHNR, CDR2 FQNEAQ (reference sequence). With 6 bases removed from V and 1 base from J, the gap between germline ends came to 15 bases. The CDR3 has 15 amino acids.

The CDR3 DNA reads TGTGCAAGTCGCTGGACCAGGGTCACAGATACGCAGTATTTT. This codes for CASRWTRVTDTQYF. The chain has TRBV12-2 and TRBJ2-3; the tabulated D call, TRBD1, remains unverified against the DNA. TRBV12-2 is a documented pseudogene. The CDR3 is 14 amino acids.